A single sample gave rise to the 19 T cell receptor beta chains below, sequenced in a study of blood T cell repertoires in COVID-19. Repertoires were generated with immunoSEQ multiplex PCR, while TCRdb's copy carries only in-frame clones and drops some. This table has fewer than 150,000 clones, 70% to 90% appearing once. The sequenced material came from peripheral blood. The origin of the receptors is a woman in her fifties or sixties with acute or convalescent COVID-19.

Points on this clone: The junction and the germline gene differ at one end; a read error may be behind it. The CDR3 sequence: CASSQDERGQYF. CDR3 sequence (DNA): TGTGCCAGCAGTCAAGATGAAAGGGGGCAGTACTTC. The chain links TRBV14 to TRBJ2-7; D perhaps matches TRBD1 (5 bases). CDR1 is SGHDN, CDR2 FVKESK, per germline. This CDR3 has 12 amino acids.

The chain carries TRBV29-1 and TRBJ1-2; 8 positions match TRBD1. The J segment lost 8 bases and the V segment lost 7 bases, leaving 6 bases of the junction unmatched. CDR1 is SQVTM and CDR2 is ANQGSEA in the germline V gene. The CDR3 consists of 11 residues. The CDR3, as DNA: TGCAGCGGCCAGGGGGCTTCGGGCTACACCTTC. Protein product: CSGQGASGYTF.

The rearrangement uses TRBV6-1 and TRBJ2-7; D is undetermined. Per germline, CDR1 MNHNS and CDR2 SASEGT. CDR3 length: 15 amino acids. V shed 3 bases and J shed 3 bases, with 15 bases lying between them. The CDR3 sequence: CASSDTWAYRYEQYF. In DNA, the CDR3 is TGTGCCAGCAGTGATACCTGGGCTTACCGCTACGAGCAGTACTTC.

This rearrangement joins TRBV28 to TRBJ1-6; D is possibly TRBD1 (5 bases). Trimming stripped 4 bases from V and 4 bases from J, with 11 bases between. This CDR3 region has 15 residues. Germline assignment: CDR1 MDHEN and CDR2 SYDVKM. The CDR3: CASSWDSPYNSPLHF. The DNA of the CDR3 is TGTGCCAGCAGTTGGGACTCACCATATAATTCACCCCTCCACTTT. Full variable domain (remainder filled in from reference TRBV28 and TRBJ1-6): DVKVTQSSRYLVKRTGEKVFLECVQDMDHENMFWYRQDPGLGLRLIYFSYDVKMKEKGDIPEGYSVSREKKERFSLILESASTNQTSMYLCASSWDSPYNSPLHFGNGTRLTVT.

The V call is TRBV21-1, the J call TRBJ2-5; the tabulated D call, TRBD2, remains unverified against the DNA. TRBV21-1 is termed a pseudogene. This CDR3 comprises 16 residues. This CDR3 reads CAKTSGSSSLAETQYF. CDR3 sequence (DNA): TGTGCCAAGACTAGCGGGAGTAGTAGTCTAGCAGAGACCCAGTACTTC.

This rearrangement joins TRBV27 to TRBJ2-3, with 10 bases matching TRBD1. V lost 10 bases to trimming and J lost 4 bases; unmatched junction nucleotides: 14. CDR3 size: 16 residues. Germline V gene data show CDR1 as MNHEY and CDR2 as SMNVEV (reference sequence). CDR3 bases: TGTGCCATACATCTAGCCGGGGACAGGGGCCCAGATACGCAGTATTTT. Translating it yields CAIHLAGDRGPDTQYF.

The gene calls are TRBV2 and TRBJ2-1, with 7 nucleotides matching TRBD2. CDR1 is SNHLY, CDR2 FYNNEI, per germline. The CDR3 extends over 14 amino acids. V shed 8 bases and J 3 bases; nucleotides not matched to a gene: 7. DNA for the CDR3: TGTGCCAGCCTACTAGCGAACAACTACAATGAGCAGTTCTTC. Translating it yields CASLLANNYNEQFF. Based on the CDR3 plus reference TRBV2 and TRBJ2-1, the full variable domain is EPEVTQTPSHQVTQMGQEVILRCVPISNHLYFYWYRQILGQKVEFLVSFYNNEISEKSEIFDDQFSVERPDGSNFTLKIRSTKLEDSAMYFCASLLANNYNEQFFGPGTRLTVL.

This chain connects TRBV29-1 to TRBJ2-7; D is possibly TRBD2 (5 bases). V was pared by 4 bases and J by 5 bases, with 15 bases between. The germline V gene encodes CDR1 SQVTM and CDR2 ANQGSEA. The CDR3 has 13 amino acids. The CDR3: CSVGFGNGNEQYF. The CDR3 DNA follows: TGCAGCGTTGGTTTTGGAAACGGGAACGAGCAGTACTTC.

This clone was seen a single time. This chain uses TRBV7-2 with TRBJ2-1; TRBD2 might be the D (6 bases). CDR1 is SGHTA and CDR2 is FQGNSA in the germline V gene. V dropped 5 bases and J dropped 6 bases, with 14 bases sitting between them. The CDR3 covers 14 residues. CDR3 sequence: CASSPGPEGNEQFF. CDR3 nucleotide sequence: TGTGCCAGCAGCCCGGGACCGGAGGGCAATGAGCAGTTCTTC.

Here the CDR3 reads CSASMQGGYTEAFF. CDR3 sequence (DNA): TGCAGTGCTAGTATGCAGGGTGGATACACTGAAGCTTTCTTT. The rearrangement links TRBV20-1 to TRBJ1-1; TRBD1 might be the D (5 bases). The germline V gene has CDR1 DFQATT and CDR2 SNEGSKA (reference sequence). The CDR3 is made up of 14 amino acids. Trimming left V 3 bases short and J 3 bases short, with 14 bases between.

The V gene is TRBV9, the J gene TRBJ1-5; no reliable D call. The CDR3 runs 15 residues. The V end was cut by 0 bases, the J end by 1 base, with 8 bases between. Germline V gene data show CDR1 as SGDLS and CDR2 as YYNGEE. The chain's CDR3 is CASSVGEGSNQPQHF. CDR3 in DNA: TGTGCCAGCAGCGTAGGGGAGGGAAGCAATCAGCCCCAGCATTTT.

The chain uses TRBV3-1 (or the pseudogene TRBV3-2) and TRBJ2-3, with D tentatively TRBD2 (7 bases). Germline V gene data show CDR1 as LGHDT and CDR2 as YNNKEL (reference sequence). V lost 2 bases and J 2 bases, leaving 14 bases between the germline ends. The CDR3 is 16 amino acids. The CDR3 bases are TGTGCCAGCAGCCAACTTGGGGGGGGCTACACAGATACGCAGTATTTT. Amino acids: CASSQLGGGYTDTQYF.

The chain is built from TRBV2 and TRBJ2-7, with 8 bases fitting TRBD1. CDR1 and CDR2 (germline): SNHLY, FYNNEI. The J segment lost 3 bases and the V segment lost 6 bases, leaving 4 bases of the junction unmatched. This CDR3 contains 13 residues. The chain's CDR3 is CASRGQAVYEQYF. The CDR3 bases are TGTGCCAGCAGGGGACAGGCGGTCTACGAGCAGTACTTC.

The chain combines TRBV20-1 with TRBJ1-1; 7 bases agree with TRBD1. Germline lookup yields CDR1 DFQATT and CDR2 SNEGSKA (reference sequence). Germline trimming cut 3 bases from V and 0 bases from J; bases unmatched to any gene: 10. The CDR3 consists of 16 residues. CDR3 residues: CSASGQGGPMNTEAFF. The CDR3 DNA sequence: TGCAGTGCTAGTGGCCAGGGGGGACCCATGAACACTGAAGCTTTCTTT.

The J gene is TRBJ1-5, the V gene TRBV27; D not resolved. CDR1 is MNHEY, CDR2 SMNVEV, per germline (reference sequence). V dropped 6 bases and J dropped 0 bases, with 6 bases sitting between them. The CDR3 loop spans 13 amino acids. This CDR3 is CASRALSNQPQHF. CDR3 DNA sequence: TGTGCCAGCAGAGCCCTTAGCAATCAGCCCCAGCATTTT.

The count of this clone is one. The chain joins TRBV13 to TRBJ2-5; 7 bases map to TRBD2. The CDR3 is made up of 17 amino acids. Trimming removed 4 bases from V and 4 bases from J; junction bases left unmatched: 15. Germline CDR1 and CDR2: PRHDT and FYEKMQ (reference sequence). CDR3 sequence: CASSSTLEASGVETQYF. In DNA, the CDR3 is TGTGCCAGCAGCTCCACTTTAGAGGCTAGCGGAGTAGAGACCCAGTACTTC.

CDR3 sequence (DNA): TGTGCCAGTAGTACGGGACAGGGGCGTGGCACCGGGGAGCTGTTTTTT. As protein: CASSTGQGRGTGELFF. This chain connects TRBV19 to TRBJ2-2, with 10 positions matching TRBD1. V lost 4 bases to trimming and J lost 4 bases; unmatched junction nucleotides: 6. Germline V lookup: CDR1 LNHDA, CDR2 SQIVND (reference sequence). The CDR3 is 16 residues long.

The sample holds one count of this clone. V is TRBV6-2 or TRBV6-3 and J is TRBJ2-2; the D gene is possibly TRBD2 (6 bases). The CDR3 sequence is 16 residues long. Trimming removed 4 bases at V and 2 bases at J, with 14 bases between. Germline CDR1 MNHEY, CDR2 SVGEGT. This CDR3 reads CASSLIAASNTGELFF. The CDR3 DNA reads as TGTGCCAGCAGTTTGATAGCGGCATCAAACACCGGGGAGCTGTTTTTT.

The chain recombines TRBV11-2 with TRBJ2-7, with 9 nucleotides matching TRBD1. V was pared by 1 base and J by 6 bases, with 7 bases of the junction left unmatched. Germline CDR1 is SGHAT and CDR2 is FQNNGV. The CDR3 loop spans 15 amino acids. CDR3 in amino acids: CASSLGTGEWGEQYV. DNA for the CDR3: TGTGCCAGCAGCTTAGGGACAGGGGAGTGGGGCGAGCAGTACGTC.